A single sample is the source of the 22 T cell receptor beta chains below, sequenced in a study of T cells in Graves' hyperthyroidism and ophthalmopathy. TCR beta CDR3 regions were amplified from RNA. Initially, a first-round RT-PCR of the TCR CDR3 employed the HTBI primer set. TCRdb called the multiplex PCR reads again in MiXCR, with one record for every CDR3 protein. This table holds about 640,000 distinct CDR3 sequences, more than 12% found once. Sequenced material: blood. The receptors originated from a woman in her fifties or sixties with Graves' ophthalmopathy.

The sample holds many counts of this clonotype. This chain joins TRBV20-1 and TRBJ2-3; TRBD2 agrees at 12 bases. Germline lookup yields CDR1 DFQATT and CDR2 SNEGSKA (reference sequence). The V and J ends lost 5 bases and 6 bases, in that order; junction bases with no gene match: 9. This CDR3 has 15 amino acids. CDR3 protein: CSASGLAGFGDTQYF. The CDR3 DNA follows: TGCAGTGCTTCCGGACTAGCGGGATTCGGGGATACGCAGTATTTT.

This clonotype was recorded at least ten times. V usage is TRBV6-2 or TRBV6-3 and J usage is TRBJ2-5; weak D call: TRBD2 (6 bases). The CDR3 sequence is 14 residues long. Trimming removed 2 bases from V and 5 bases from J, with 12 bases in between. Germline CDR1 MNHEY, CDR2 SVGEGT. In nucleotides, the CDR3 is TGTGCCAGCAGTTACCTTGCGGGATGGGAGACCCAGTACTTC. It yields the protein CASSYLAGWETQYF.

The V and J genes are TRBV6-2 or TRBV6-3 and TRBJ2-7; D gene ambiguous. This CDR3 comprises 12 residues. Germline lookup yields CDR1 MNHEY and CDR2 SVGEGT. The V and J ends lost 5 bases and 3 bases respectively, with 8 bases between them. The CDR3 nucleotides are TGTGCCAGCAGTCACGTCTTCTACGAGCAGTACTTC. Its translation: CASSHVFYEQYF.

This clonotype appeared many times. The rearrangement links TRBV28 to TRBJ2-5; D possibly corresponds to TRBD2 (6 bases). V lost 5 bases, J lost 2 bases, and 18 bases lay in between. Looked up from germline, CDR1 is MDHEN and CDR2 is SYDVKM. The CDR3 sequence is 16 residues long. CDR3 in amino acids: CASSPRRAGVQETQYF. CDR3 coding DNA: TGTGCCAGCAGTCCCCGGAGGGCCGGAGTTCAAGAGACCCAGTACTTC.

The chain recombines TRBV28 with TRBJ1-3; no reliable D call. Trimming removed 7 bases at V and 0 bases at J, with 16 bases between. The germline V gene encodes CDR1 MDHEN and CDR2 SYDVKM. The length of the CDR3 is 16 residues. The CDR3: CASTIKGLRSGNTIYF. The CDR3 DNA is TGTGCCAGCACCATAAAGGGTCTACGCTCTGGAAACACCATATATTTT.

In this sample, this clonotype turned up many times. V and J are TRBV27 and TRBJ2-5; 9 bases agree with TRBD2. Trimming removed 3 bases from V and 4 bases from J; junction bases left unmatched: 6. This CDR3 has 15 amino acids. Looked up from germline, CDR1 is MNHEY and CDR2 is SMNVEV (reference sequence). The DNA of the CDR3 is TGTGCCAGCAGTTTTCTAGCGGGATCAGGAGAGACCCAGTACTTC. As protein: CASSFLAGSGETQYF.

This chain uses TRBV19 with TRBJ1-4; 7 positions match TRBD1. V was pared by 4 bases and J by 8 bases, with 13 bases of the junction left unmatched. The CDR3 runs 16 residues. Germline lookup yields CDR1 LNHDA and CDR2 SQIVND (reference sequence). CDR3: CASSKGRDRAVEKLFF. Written as DNA, the CDR3 is TGTGCCAGTAGTAAGGGCCGGGACAGAGCTGTCGAAAAACTGTTTTTT.

V is TRBV12-3 or TRBV12-4 and J is TRBJ2-1, with 7 bases fitting TRBD1. The CDR3 runs to 14 residues. The V and J ends lost 3 bases and 5 bases, in that order; junction bases with no gene match: 4. The CDR3 sequence is CASSLGQIHNEQFF. CDR3 nucleotide sequence: TGTGCCAGCAGTTTGGGACAGATACACAATGAGCAGTTCTTC.

At least ten counts were recorded for this clonotype. The V call is TRBV11-3, the J call TRBJ2-1; D might be TRBD2 (6 bases). CDR3 length equals 14 residues. CDR1 and CDR2 (germline): SGHNT, YENEEA. Trimming stripped 1 base from V and 6 bases from J, with 10 bases between. CDR3 bases: TGTGCCAGCAGCTTAGGACTAGAAGGCAATGAGCAGTTCTTC. Translating gives CASSLGLEGNEQFF. The full variable domain, in which reference TRBV11-3 and TRBJ2-1 provide the parts outside the CDR3, is EAGVVQSPRYKIIEKKQPVAFWCNPISGHNTLYWYLQNLGQGPELLIRYENEEAVDDSQLPKDRFSAERLKGVDSTLKIQPAELGDSAVYLCASSLGLEGNEQFFGPGTRLTVL.

This clonotype appeared many times. This chain connects TRBV27 to TRBJ1-2; 7 nucleotides line up with TRBD1. V was clipped by 7 bases and J by 1 base; unmatched bases: 15. The germline CDR1 and CDR2 sequences are MNHEY and SMNVEV (reference sequence). This CDR3 has 17 residues. The CDR3 sequence is CASIPRGDRLYNYGYTF. CDR3 DNA sequence: TGTGCCAGCATTCCACGAGGGGACAGATTGTATAACTATGGCTACACCTTC.

To note about this clonotype: A much larger clone lies one base from this, so it may be a read error. This rearrangement joins TRBV5-1 to TRBJ1-2; 8 positions match TRBD1. This CDR3 has 13 residues. CDR1 SGHRS and CDR2 YFSETQ come from the germline V gene. The CDR3 sequence is CASSFQGATGYIF. The CDR3 nucleotides are TGCGCCAGCAGCTTCCAGGGGGCTACTGGCTACATCTTC.

This clonotype was detected many times. This rearrangement joins TRBV3-1 to TRBJ2-5; 7 positions match TRBD2. V gave up 2 bases and J gave up 6 bases; unmatched junction bases: 18. CDR3 length: 18 amino acids. Per germline, CDR1 LGHDT and CDR2 YNNKEL (reference sequence). The CDR3 bases are TGTGCCAGCAGCCAATCGGCTAGCGGAAAAACCATTCTGAAGACCCAGTACTTC. The encoded protein is CASSQSASGKTILKTQYF.

This clonotype has more than one count but fewer than ten. The chain has TRBV3-1 and TRBJ2-3; a possible D gene is TRBD1 (7 bases). In germline, CDR1 is LGHDT, CDR2 YNNKEL (reference sequence). This CDR3 region has 16 residues. The V end was cut by 0 bases, the J end by 5 bases, with 15 bases between. The DNA of the CDR3 is TGTGCCAGCAGCCAAGAGTGGAGGGGGCAGGGAGATACGCAGTATTTT. Translated, it gives CASSQEWRGQGDTQYF.

This clonotype was seen many times. The chain carries TRBV4-3 and TRBJ2-7, with D tentatively TRBD2 (5 bases). This CDR3 region has 17 residues. Germline CDR1 reads LGHNA; CDR2 reads YSLEER. V was clipped by 0 bases and J by 0 bases, with 15 bases between them. The CDR3 protein is CASSQDRGLPASYEQYF. In DNA, the CDR3 is TGCGCCAGCAGCCAAGATCGGGGATTACCTGCCTCCTACGAGCAGTACTTC.

This clonotype occurred many times. The chain couples TRBV30 to TRBJ1-1; D gene ambiguous. Trimming took 0 bases from V and 5 from J, leaving 10 bases between them. The CDR3 is 13 residues long. Germline CDR1 and CDR2: GTSNPN and SVGIG (reference sequence). CDR3 DNA: TGTGCCTGGAGTGTACCTGACCTGACTGAAGCTTTCTTT. Translation: CAWSVPDLTEAFF.

This clonotype was seen a handful of times. The rearrangement uses TRBV4-3 and TRBJ2-7, with 9 bases fitting TRBD1. Per germline, CDR1 LGHNA and CDR2 YSLEER. CDR3 length: 14 residues. Unmatched junction bases numbered 8, after V lost 6 bases and J lost 5 bases. The DNA for the CDR3 is TGCGCCAGCAGTTACCGGGACAGGGACAACGAGCAGTACTTC. Its protein product is CASSYRDRDNEQYF.

Regarding this clonotype: This may stem from a read error, because a much larger clone lies one nucleotide away. J is TRBJ2-2 and V is TRBV20-1, with D perhaps TRBD2 (6 bases). The CDR3 spans 16 residues. Germline V gives CDR1 DFQATT, CDR2 SNEGSKA (reference sequence). The CDR3 protein is CNARAWGLKGTGELFF. Written as DNA, the CDR3 is TGCAATGCTAGAGCGTGGGGACTCAAGGGCACCGGGGAGCTGTTTTTT.

This clonotype has a count of ten or more. This chain joins TRBV20-1 and TRBJ2-2, with 11 bases fitting TRBD2. Germline loops: CDR1 DFQATT, CDR2 SNEGSKA (reference sequence). This CDR3 is 15 amino acids long. With V trimmed by 3 bases and J by 7 bases, 7 bases remained unmatched. CDR3 loop: CSASFLAGGVGELFF. The CDR3 bases are TGCAGTGCTAGTTTCCTAGCGGGAGGTGTCGGGGAGCTGTTTTTT.

This clonotype was seen at least ten times. The V and J genes are TRBV7-8 and TRBJ2-1; TRBD2 is a possible D gene (5 bases). Trimming stripped 1 base from V and 2 bases from J, with 12 bases between. Germline CDR1 reads SGHVS; CDR2 reads FQNEAQ. This CDR3 region has 16 residues. The CDR3: CASSLGPLVAYNEQFF. CDR3 in DNA: TGTGCCAGCAGCTTAGGTCCACTAGTAGCCTACAATGAGCAGTTCTTC.

As to this clonotype: This clone may be a read error of a much larger clone one base away. The chain combines TRBV28 with TRBJ1-2; TRBD1 matches at 8 bases. This CDR3 comprises 16 residues. J gave up 3 bases and V 5 bases, and 11 bases lay outside the gene matches. Germline CDR1 reads MDHEN; CDR2 reads SYDVKM. As DNA, the CDR3 is TGTGCCAGCAGTCCCCCAGCGCCGACAGGGGACTATGGCTACACCTTC. Translation: CASSPPAPTGDYGYTF.

This clonotype was detected ten times or more. This chain connects TRBV6-1 to TRBJ2-1; 10 bases align to TRBD2. Trimming took 6 bases from V and 5 from J; bases not matched to a gene: 7. This CDR3 is built from 15 residues. Germline CDR1 is MNHNS and CDR2 is SASEGT. CDR3 nucleotide sequence: TGTGCCAGCAGACCGGGACTAGCGAATAACAATGAGCAGTTCTTC. This sequence encodes CASRPGLANNNEQFF.

This clonotype was seen a handful of times. This chain connects TRBV4-2 to TRBJ2-1; D is perhaps TRBD2 (6 bases). The CDR3 is 15 amino acids. Trimming removed 2 bases from V and 5 bases from J, with 13 bases in between. Germline V lookup: CDR1 LGHNA, CDR2 YNFKEQ. Here the CDR3 reads CASSQLAVGDNEQFF. CDR3 bases: TGTGCCAGCAGCCAATTAGCGGTCGGGGACAATGAGCAGTTCTTC.